The entry that follows covers one T cell receptor beta chain sequence. The antigen is not known. Sample-barcoded 5' priming and a J-beta primer mix drove a second PCR of about 6 to 12 cycles. Via MiXCR, TCRdb re-called the 5' RACE reads, giving one row per CDR3 protein. The table has nearly 800,000 distinct CDR3 sequences, 25% seen once. This entry comes from a study of blood T cells in healthy people across ages. Findings and limits, study-wide: TCR beta diversity was tightly associated with the proportion of naive T cells.

The authors drew around 11 milliliters of peripheral blood from each donor. The V end lost 1 base, the J end lost 5 bases, and 9 bases lay between the germline ends. Germline CDR1 is KGHSH and CDR2 is LQKENI. The CDR3 is 14 residues long. The same sample was also studied in work on T cells of mothers and their children.

Sequences were obtained from blood. The chain carries TRBV18 and TRBJ2-1, with unresolved D. The receptor was derived from a boy aged 5-17 years in good health. This chain's CDR3 is CASSPQGSNNEQFF. The CDR3 DNA follows: TGTGCCAGCTCACCACAGGGTTCCAACAATGAGCAGTTCTTC.